This TCR beta chain comes out of a study of response to subunit inactivated influenza vaccine. This clonotype was seen a handful of times. Its antigen is as yet unknown. Overall study findings and caveats: Authors suggested each seasonal flu vaccination may recruit only limited numbers of new T cells.

TCRdb called the RT-PCR reads again in MiXCR, with one record for every CDR3 protein. Of 500,000 or so distinct CDR3 sequences in the sample, approximately 10% were seen once. In germline, CDR1 is ENHRY, CDR2 SYGVKD. The V and J ends lost 11 bases and 5 bases respectively, with 21 bases between them. The CDR3 runs to 14 residues. The rearrangement uses TRBV10-3 and TRBJ1-1; tentatively, D is TRBD1 (5 bases). The source was PBMCs from blood, collected 35 to 45 days after vaccination. This TCR derives from a man aged 50-59 years who received an inactivated influenza vaccine. As DNA, the CDR3 is TGTGCCTCCGGAGTCGGGGGAGGGGAGACTGAAGCTTTCTTT. It translates to CASGVGGGETEAFF.